This passage covers 27 T cell receptor beta chains from one sample sequenced in a study of cytomegalovirus exposure and HLA in healthy donors. PCR used 60 Vbeta primers and 13 Jbeta primers. TCRdb's table, derived via immunoSEQ multiplex PCR, lists solely in-frame clones and lacks some. The table includes about 180,000 clones, more than 75% detected once. The sample taken for sequencing was PBMCs. The receptor set was obtained from a woman in her thirties in good health and CMV-seropositive.

The chain is built from TRBV4-3 and TRBJ2-6; TRBD1 aligns across 9 bases. V gave up 4 bases and J gave up 2 bases; unmatched junction bases: 15. In germline, CDR1 is LGHNA, CDR2 YSLEER. The CDR3 totals 20 residues. The CDR3 protein is CASSLRSPGQGPPGANVLTF. CDR3 in DNA: TGCGCCAGCAGCCTAAGATCCCCGGGACAGGGACCTCCTGGGGCCAACGTCCTGACTTTC.

This chain links TRBV4-2 with TRBJ2-7; 10 bases are shared with TRBD2. The CDR3 contains 15 residues. Germline V lookup: CDR1 LGHNA, CDR2 YNFKEQ. Germline trimming cut 1 base from V and 2 bases from J; bases unmatched to any gene: 2. CDR3: CASSQASGGAYEQYF. As DNA, the CDR3 is TGTGCCAGCAGCCAAGCGAGCGGGGGGGCCTACGAGCAGTACTTC.

V gene TRBV9 combines with J gene TRBJ2-2; 7 nucleotides agree with TRBD1. The CDR3 sequence is 16 residues long. Trimming removed 4 bases from V and 1 base from J; junction bases left unmatched: 7. The germline V gene has CDR1 SGDLS and CDR2 YYNGEE. The CDR3 protein is CASSPTTGRNTGELFF. The CDR3 coding sequence is TGTGCCAGCAGCCCCACGACAGGGAGGAACACCGGGGAGCTGTTTTTT.

There are a few counts of this clone. The chain couples TRBV15 to TRBJ1-3, with D perhaps TRBD1 (5 bases). Deletions cut 1 base from V and 0 bases from J, with 7 bases between. Per germline, CDR1 LNHNV and CDR2 YYDKDF (reference sequence). This CDR3 spans 15 amino acids. The CDR3 loop is CATSRGDSSGNTIYF. CDR3 in DNA: TGTGCCACCAGCAGAGGCGACAGCTCTGGAAACACCATATATTTT.

V usage is TRBV18 and J usage is TRBJ2-1; 14 nucleotides agree with TRBD2. Germline V gives CDR1 KGHSH, CDR2 LQKENI. J was trimmed by 7 bases and V by 6 bases; bases with no gene match: 5. This CDR3 has 15 amino acids. The chain's CDR3 is CASSPTSGGENEQFF. CDR3 nucleotides: TGTGCCAGCTCCCCGACTAGCGGGGGGGAAAATGAGCAGTTCTTC.

The chain couples TRBV11-2 to TRBJ2-3, with D possibly being TRBD1 (5 bases). This CDR3 contains 14 residues. Germline V gives CDR1 SGHAT, CDR2 FQNNGV. Trimming stripped 0 bases from V and 1 base from J, with 5 bases between. CDR3 coding DNA: TGTGCCAGCAGCTTAGAACAGGGCACAGATACGCAGTATTTT. Protein sequence: CASSLEQGTDTQYF.

The rearrangement joins TRBV9 to TRBJ1-2; no clear D gene. The CDR3 is made up of 14 amino acids. Trimming left V 2 bases short and J 5 bases short, with 13 bases between. Germline CDR1 SGDLS, CDR2 YYNGEE. Written as DNA, the CDR3 is TGTGCCAGCAGCGTGGGAACCGGGGTTTATGGCTACACCTTC. Translation gives CASSVGTGVYGYTF.

This chain connects TRBV7-2 to TRBJ2-3; 8 bases are shared with TRBD2. The V and J ends lost 1 base and 2 bases, in that order; junction bases with no gene match: 11. Germline values: CDR1 SGHTA, CDR2 FQGNSA. The CDR3 sequence is 18 residues long. The CDR3 loop reads CASSLGGRGLAYTDTQYF. CDR3 nucleotides: TGTGCCAGCAGCTTAGGAGGTCGTGGACTAGCATACACAGATACGCAGTATTTT.

This clone appeared a few times. The V gene is TRBV5-4, the J gene TRBJ2-7; 7 positions match TRBD1. CDR3 length: 15 residues. CDR1 SGHNT and CDR2 YYREEE come from the germline V gene (reference sequence). V trimming: 0 bases; J trimming: 3 bases; junction bases outside the gene matches: 6. The CDR3 loop reads CASSLGTGDIYEQYF. CDR3 sequence (DNA): TGTGCCAGCAGCTTGGGGACAGGTGACATCTACGAGCAGTACTTC.

This clone was found once. The chain uses TRBV27 and TRBJ2-5; the D gene is possibly TRBD2 (7 bases). The length of the CDR3 is 14 residues. Looked up from germline, CDR1 is MNHEY and CDR2 is SMNVEV (reference sequence). Trimming pared 2 bases from V and 11 bases from J, leaving 18 bases between. This CDR3 reads CASSLGGAMGEQYF. The DNA of the CDR3 is TGTGCCAGCAGTTTAGGGGGGGCTATGGGGGAGCAGTACTTC.

This clone showed up just a few times. The rearrangement joins TRBV7-2 to TRBJ2-7; D might be TRBD2 (6 bases). Germline CDR1 SGHTA, CDR2 FQGNSA. V lost 1 base to trimming and J lost 1 base, with 11 bases between them. This CDR3 region has 15 residues. CDR3: CASSLEGGDSYEQYF. DNA of the CDR3: TGTGCCAGCAGCTTAGAGGGCGGGGATTCCTACGAGCAGTACTTC.

The chain joins TRBV6-4 to TRBJ2-6; D is perhaps TRBD1 (5 bases). Trimming removed 7 bases from V and 1 base from J, with 5 bases in between. CDR1 MRHNA and CDR2 SNTAGT come from the germline V gene. CDR3 length equals 13 residues. The CDR3 region is CASKGSGANVLTF. The CDR3 region has the DNA TGTGCCAGCAAGGGGTCTGGGGCCAACGTCCTGACTTTC.

The gene calls are TRBV19 and TRBJ2-3; maybe TRBD2 (6 bases). Between the trimmed V and J ends, which lost 4 bases and 6 bases, there was a span of 14 bases. The CDR3 extends over 14 amino acids. CDR1 is LNHDA and CDR2 is SQIVND in the germline V gene (reference sequence). The chain's CDR3 is CASSRGTSSDTQYF. For the CDR3, the DNA is TGTGCCAGTAGTAGAGGAACTAGCAGTGATACGCAGTATTTT.

V usage is TRBV11-3 and J usage is TRBJ2-3; 9 bases map to TRBD2. After removal of 5 bases from V and 2 bases from J, the junction contained 11 bases not matched to a gene. CDR3 length equals 17 residues. Germline V gives CDR1 SGHNT, CDR2 YENEEA. As DNA, the CDR3 is TGTGCCAGCAGCCTCCGGTTTAGCGGGGGTAACACAGATACGCAGTATTTT. Translating it yields CASSLRFSGGNTDTQYF.

In this sample, this clone turned up a few times. V usage is TRBV10-3 and J usage is TRBJ1-6; the match to TRBD1 covers 10 bases. V lost 6 bases to trimming and J lost 8 bases; unmatched junction nucleotides: 4. Germline assignment: CDR1 ENHRY and CDR2 SYGVKD. This CDR3 is built from 14 residues. The CDR3, as DNA: TGTGCCATCAGGGGGACAGGGGATTATTCACCCCTCCACTTT. This gives the protein CAIRGTGDYSPLHF.

The CDR3 loop is CASPTEKNTEAFF. The CDR3 DNA follows: TGTGCCAGCCCGACAGAAAAGAACACTGAAGCTTTCTTT. The V call is TRBV2, the J call TRBJ1-1, with TRBD1 as a possible D gene (5 bases). Germline V gene data show CDR1 as SNHLY and CDR2 as FYNNEI. The CDR3 has 13 residues. The V gene lost 8 bases and the J gene lost 1 base, with 11 bases spanning the gap.

The chain uses TRBV6-5 and TRBJ1-3; D remains ambiguous. The germline V gene has CDR1 MNHEY and CDR2 SVGAGI. The CDR3 totals 16 residues. V was cut by 0 bases and J by 1 base, with 10 bases left in between. CDR3 nucleotides: TGTGCCAGCAGTTACTCCGGTATTCCTTCTGGAAACACCATATATTTT. This encodes CASSYSGIPSGNTIYF.

The CDR3: CASSGPRYEQYF. DNA for the CDR3: TGTGCCAGCAGCGGGCCGCGTTACGAGCAGTACTTC. The V and J genes are TRBV11-3 and TRBJ2-5; D is uncertain. The DNA end favors TRBJ2-7, so the J call may be wrong. CDR1 SGHNT and CDR2 YENEEA come from the germline V gene. This CDR3 has 12 amino acids.

This chain uses TRBV25-1 with TRBJ1-6; TRBD1 matches at 10 bases. Germline V CDR1 and CDR2: MGHDK, SYGVNS. After removal of 5 bases from V and 9 bases from J, the junction contained 7 bases not matched to a gene. CDR3 length: 15 residues. CDR3 protein: CASSPGTGESSPLHF. The CDR3 nucleotides are TGTGCCAGCAGTCCAGGGACAGGGGAGAGTTCACCCCTCCACTTT.

The chain links TRBV28 to TRBJ1-5, with TRBD1 identical over 9 bases. This CDR3 is 16 amino acids long. Per the germline V gene, CDR1 is MDHEN and CDR2 is SYDVKM. V lost 5 bases, J lost 5 bases, and 10 bases stayed unmatched. The CDR3 DNA reads TGTGCCAGCAGTCTGTCCCGGGACAGGGACGATCAGCCCCAGCATTTT. This translates into CASSLSRDRDDQPQHF.

The rearrangement links TRBV6-5 to TRBJ1-5; D unresolved. V dropped 5 bases and J dropped 7 bases, with 15 bases sitting between them. The germline V gene encodes CDR1 MNHEY and CDR2 SVGAGI. This CDR3 is 14 amino acids long. The CDR3 spells CASSRRGRRQPQHF. CDR3 nucleotides: TGTGCCAGCAGTCGGCGGGGTCGGAGGCAGCCCCAGCATTTT.

This chain uses TRBV7-2 with TRBJ1-3; TRBD1 aligns across 11 bases. V shed 4 bases and J 5 bases; nucleotides not matched to a gene: 7. The germline V gene encodes CDR1 SGHTA and CDR2 FQGNSA. This CDR3 has 16 residues. CDR3: CASSSLDRGRRNTIYF. DNA for the CDR3: TGTGCCAGCAGCTCACTGGACAGGGGGCGAAGAAACACCATATATTTT.

The rearrangement links TRBV7-2 to TRBJ1-5, with 12 bases aligning to TRBD1. CDR1 is SGHTA, CDR2 FQGNSA, per germline. This CDR3 spans 15 amino acids. The junction had 6 bases not matched to a gene; V was cut back by 5 bases and J by 7 bases. The CDR3 spells CASSQGTGGFQPQHF. Here the CDR3 DNA reads TGTGCCAGCAGCCAGGGGACAGGGGGCTTCCAGCCCCAGCATTTT.

The table lists this clone with a few counts. The chain has TRBV28 and TRBJ1-4; D unclear. The CDR3 has 14 residues. V was cut by 5 bases and J by 8 bases, with 15 bases left in between. Germline-derived CDR1 and CDR2 are MDHEN and SYDVKM. The chain's CDR3 is CASSGGPLGEKLFF. CDR3 DNA: TGTGCCAGCAGTGGAGGTCCCTTGGGAGAAAAACTGTTTTTT.

The chain is built from TRBV19 and TRBJ2-1; 13 bases align to TRBD2. CDR1 is LNHDA, CDR2 SQIVND, per germline (reference sequence). Trimming removed 5 bases from V and 7 bases from J; junction bases left unmatched: 8. CDR3 length equals 16 residues. CDR3 coding DNA: TGTGCCAGTAGTGTAAAAACTAGCGGGGGGGGAAATGAGCAGTTCTTC. It translates to CASSVKTSGGGNEQFF.

This clone showed up just once. This chain links TRBV19 with TRBJ2-7, with D maybe TRBD1 (7 bases). The J call may be wrong; the DNA end is better matched by TRBJ2-5. The CDR3 is made up of 15 amino acids. The germline gives CDR1 LNHDA, CDR2 SQIVND (reference sequence). The CDR3 is CASSIGGTERETQYF. The CDR3 nucleotides read TGTGCCAGTAGTATAGGCGGGACAGAGCGGGAGACCCAGTACTTC.

The rearrangement uses TRBV19 and TRBJ1-1; 8 bases agree with TRBD1. The CDR3 spans 16 residues. V lost 4 bases and J lost 1; bases outside the gene matches: 8. The germline CDR1 and CDR2 sequences are LNHDA and SQIVND (reference sequence). Written as DNA, the CDR3 is TGTGCCAGTAGTACTTCGACAGGGGAGGCGAACACTGAAGCTTTCTTT. Amino acids: CASSTSTGEANTEAFF.